The TCR beta chain described here comes from a study of cytomegalovirus exposure and HLA in healthy donors (dated by TCRdb to about 2017). Describing the broader study: According to a later analysis, the 120 or so validation repertoires were produced on the same platform as the approximately 620 repertoires of the first cohort. To predict cytomegalovirus infection status, the study brought together high-throughput TCR immunosequencing, statistical association of individual TCRs with disease status, and machine learning. Along with the roughly 710-subject first cohort, a separate validation cohort of 120 different subjects was used. The study aimed to test whether signatures of past pathogen exposure could be identified by cataloging public T cell receptors. Overall study results and their limits: In both the original and validation cohorts, the classifier was reported to diagnose cytomegalovirus status with high specificity and sensitivity. The authors suggested that the approach could potentially be extended to other disease states and immunological phenotypes. A total of 150 to 200 TCR beta chains were listed by the study as associated with cytomegalovirus. A later analysis lacked HLA typing for the validation cohort, so it scored co-occurrence in that cohort across all 110 or so repertoires. Most TCR sequences were observed very rarely across donors, whereas some public TCRs were present in many individuals. A few of the identified cytomegalovirus-associated TCR beta chains were confirmed in vitro to be specific for cytomegalovirus antigens. A later analysis found that TCRs clustered in the first cohort also tended to co-occur in the 120 validation repertoires, with 90% to 95% of cluster scores above 0.

At the junction V is shortened by 3 bases and J by 0 bases, with 6 bases in between. The germline V gene (reference sequence) supplies CDR1 LNHDA and CDR2 SQIVND. From its cysteine to its phenylalanine, the CDR3 spans 13 amino acids. CDR3 DNA only is kept here, 39 bases in frame from base 1. Receptors were amplified or captured by the immunoSEQ multiplex PCR assay. In the paper's pipeline: A statistical classification framework was developed to diagnose cytomegalovirus status using the catalog of TCR beta chain sequences. TCRdb re-hosts the immuneACCESS table, in-frame sequences only. Its copies lack some clones; in the studies checked, an unresolved V gene accounts for under half of them, and the cause for the rest is not known. V and J calls and clone size come straight from that table; D and trimming were deduced from the DNA. Across this sample there are a few hundred thousand clones, with about 86% seen only once. 1% of the sample goes to the ten largest clones.

On this clone itself: The antigen it recognizes is unknown. Base qualities are not at hand, and no much larger clone is one base apart.

The donors belonged to the validation cohort of about 120 subjects, which was separate from the approximately 700-subject first cohort. The chain is made from TRBV19 and TRBJ2-7; there is no confident call for the D gene. Sequencing was performed on PBMCs. The source of this sequence is a woman between 18 and 29 years old in good health and CMV-seronegative. For the CDR3, the sequence is CASSITASYEQYF. The DNA sequence is given as TGTGCCAGTAGTATCACAGCCTCCTACGAGCAGTACTTC.